The 24 T cell receptor beta chains below were found in one sample sequenced in a study of PD-L1 blockade in urothelial cancer. Repertoires were generated with immunoSEQ multiplex PCR, while TCRdb's copy carries only in-frame clones and drops some. Here the sample spans 30,000 to 35,000 clones, around 83% being singletons. Source: PBMCs, taken around atezolizumab (anti-PD-L1) treatment. The receptors were sampled from a man in his sixties with urothelial cancer.

In this sample, this clone turned up once. The chain is built from TRBV5-5 and TRBJ2-5; 9 positions match TRBD1. The CDR3 covers 16 residues. The ends lost 2 bases at V and 5 bases at J; junction bases unmatched: 10. Germline CDR1 reads SGHKS; CDR2 reads YYEKEE (reference sequence). The CDR3 loop is CASSLQGQGRVETQYF. The CDR3 region has the DNA TGTGCCAGCAGCTTACAAGGACAGGGGAGAGTGGAGACCCAGTACTTC.

J is TRBJ1-5 and V is TRBV6-1; 9 bases are a match to TRBD1. Germline CDR1 MNHNS, CDR2 SASEGT. The CDR3 loop spans 14 amino acids. V lost 6 bases, J lost 6 bases, and 6 bases stayed unmatched. CDR3 amino acids: CASRDRGVSQPQHF. The CDR3, as DNA: TGTGCCAGCAGGGACAGGGGTGTAAGTCAGCCCCAGCATTTT.

The chain uses TRBV5-4 and TRBJ2-3; TRBD1 matches 7 bases. This CDR3 comprises 14 residues. In germline, CDR1 is SGHNT, CDR2 YYREEE (reference sequence). Unmatched junction bases numbered 5, after V lost 4 bases and J lost 3 bases. The CDR3 bases are TGTGCCAGCAGCCCCGGGACAGCGACAGATACGCAGTATTTT. It specifies CASSPGTATDTQYF.

This clone came up once. The genes are TRBV7-2 and TRBJ2-1; 9 nucleotides match TRBD2. CDR3 length equals 16 residues. In germline, CDR1 is SGHTA, CDR2 FQGNSA. V dropped 5 bases and J dropped 3; count of bases not matched to a gene: 8. In nucleotides, the CDR3 is TGTGCCAGCAGCCCTACGGTGACTAGCGGCTACAATGAGCAGTTCTTC. It translates to CASSPTVTSGYNEQFF.

The chain combines TRBV2 with TRBJ2-5; unclear D gene. In germline, CDR1 is SNHLY, CDR2 FYNNEI. The CDR3 has 13 residues. Between the trimmed V and J ends, which lost 6 bases and 2 bases, there was a span of 10 bases. For the CDR3, the DNA is TGTGCCAGCAGAGTCCCGGTACAAGAGACCCAGTACTTC. Its translation is CASRVPVQETQYF.

V usage is TRBV7-9 and J usage is TRBJ2-5; possibly TRBD2 for D (7 bases). CDR3 length: 15 amino acids. Germline V lookup: CDR1 SEHNR, CDR2 FQNEAQ (reference sequence). Trimming took off 1 base at V and 5 bases at J, with 14 bases between the two ends. The CDR3 protein is CASSLEGGLGETQYF. In DNA form, the CDR3 reads TGTGCCAGCAGCTTAGAGGGGGGGCTGGGTGAGACCCAGTACTTC.

The chain links TRBV2 to TRBJ2-1; 9 nucleotides agree with TRBD2. There are 12 residues in the CDR3. Per germline, CDR1 SNHLY and CDR2 FYNNEI. With 4 bases clipped from V and 10 bases from J, the junction kept 2 bases outside the gene matches. As DNA, the CDR3 is TGTGCCAGCAGTGTGCTAGCGGGAGAGCAGTTCTTC. Its protein is CASSVLAGEQFF.

CDR3: CASSAKTGAGNTIYF. The CDR3 DNA reads as TGTGCCAGTAGTGCTAAGACAGGGGCTGGAAACACCATATATTTT. The chain couples TRBV19 to TRBJ1-3, with 8 positions matching TRBD1. V was clipped by 5 bases and J by 2 bases; unmatched bases: 5. The CDR3 has 15 residues. The germline CDR1 and CDR2 sequences are LNHDA and SQIVND (reference sequence).

The chain recombines TRBV5-1 with TRBJ1-1; no definite D call. The germline gives CDR1 SGHRS, CDR2 YFSETQ. This CDR3 region has 16 residues. Trimming took 4 bases from V and 1 from J, leaving 17 bases between them. The CDR3 loop is CASSPSASGKNTEAFF. CDR3 sequence (DNA): TGCGCCAGCAGCCCTTCTGCGTCGGGTAAGAACACTGAAGCTTTCTTT.

The chain has TRBV7-9 and TRBJ1-4, with no clear D. The CDR3 is 18 amino acids. V gave up 6 bases and J gave up 0 bases, with 20 bases separating them. Germline CDR1 is SEHNR and CDR2 is FQNEAQ (reference sequence). CDR3: CASSSRGNRPATNEKLFF. For the CDR3, the DNA is TGTGCCAGCAGTTCCCGAGGGAATCGTCCTGCAACTAATGAAAAACTGTTTTTT. The full variable domain, rest sourced from reference TRBV7-9 and TRBJ1-4, is DTGVSQNPRHKITKRGQNVTFRCDPISEHNRLYWYRQTLGQGPEFLTYFQNEAQLEKSRLLSDRFSAERPKGSFSTLEIQRTEQGDSAMYLCASSSRGNRPATNEKLFFGSGTQLSVL.

The V call is TRBV7-9, the J call TRBJ1-2, with D uncertain. Germline CDR1 reads SEHNR; CDR2 reads FQNEAQ (reference sequence). The V and J ends lost 0 bases and 8 bases respectively, with 7 bases between them. CDR3 length: 12 amino acids. This chain's CDR3 is CASSLATSGYTF. DNA of the CDR3: TGTGCCAGCAGCTTAGCGACATCCGGCTACACCTTC.

This sequence joins TRBV27 and TRBJ2-7, with D unresolved. Germline CDR1 reads MNHEY; CDR2 reads SMNVEV (reference sequence). V lost 3 bases and J 3 bases, leaving 9 bases between the germline ends. The CDR3 is 13 residues long. The DNA for the CDR3 is TGTGCCAGCAGTTTGGGCAGCTACTACGAGCAGTACTTC. This gives the protein CASSLGSYYEQYF.

The J gene is TRBJ2-3, the V gene TRBV7-8, with 15 bases aligning to TRBD2. The germline CDR1 and CDR2 sequences are SGHVS and FQNEAQ. V lost 5 bases to trimming and J lost 1 base; unmatched junction nucleotides: 7. This CDR3 is 18 amino acids long. This CDR3 is CASSPGLAGGLGTDTQYF. CDR3 nucleotides: TGTGCCAGCAGCCCCGGACTAGCGGGGGGGCTTGGCACAGATACGCAGTATTTT.

The gene calls are TRBV4-2 and TRBJ1-1; the match to TRBD1 covers 10 bases. V trimming: 0 bases; J trimming: 11 bases; junction bases outside the gene matches: 3. CDR1 LGHNA and CDR2 YNFKEQ come from the germline V gene. The CDR3 has 13 amino acids. The CDR3 protein is CASSQDDRGLAFF. The DNA for the CDR3 is TGTGCCAGCAGCCAAGACGACAGGGGGCTCGCTTTCTTT.

J is TRBJ2-2 and V is TRBV9, with 7 bases aligning to TRBD1. The CDR3 is 15 amino acids. The junction had 5 bases not matched to a gene; V was cut back by 4 bases and J by 2 bases. Germline-derived CDR1 and CDR2 are SGDLS and YYNGEE. CDR3 in amino acids: CASSTRTGNTGELFF. CDR3 nucleotide sequence: TGTGCCAGCAGCACCCGGACAGGAAACACCGGGGAGCTGTTTTTT.

The chain employs TRBV4-2 and TRBJ2-2; 7 bases are a match to TRBD2. CDR1 and CDR2 from the germline V gene are LGHNA and YNFKEQ. After removal of 4 bases from V and 8 bases from J, the junction contained 16 bases not matched to a gene. The CDR3 runs 17 residues. The CDR3 DNA reads as TGTGCCAGCAGCCGAGGGCGTGGACTAGATGGCATAGGGGAGCTGTTTTTT. Its protein product is CASSRGRGLDGIGELFF.

This clone counts as medium-sized. V and J are TRBV7-8 and TRBJ2-7; 7 nucleotides line up with TRBD1. Germline V CDR1 and CDR2: SGHVS, FQNEAQ. J gave up 4 bases and V 5 bases, and 5 bases lay outside the gene matches. The CDR3 consists of 13 residues. This chain's CDR3 is CASSPGQPYEQYF. The CDR3 nucleotides are TGTGCCAGCAGCCCGGGACAGCCATACGAGCAGTACTTC.

The V and J genes are TRBV5-8 and TRBJ2-7, with 14 bases aligning to TRBD2. The germline V gene has CDR1 SGHTS and CDR2 YDEGEE. The length of the CDR3 is 16 residues. Trimming took 7 bases from V and 5 from J; bases not matched to a gene: 11. The CDR3 DNA reads TGTGCCAGCCTGACCGGGACTAGCGGGAGACAGAACGAGCAGTACTTC. Encoded protein: CASLTGTSGRQNEQYF.

The J gene is TRBJ2-7, the V gene TRBV5-8, with TRBD2 as a possible D gene (6 bases). The germline V gene has CDR1 SGHTS and CDR2 YDEGEE. V was pared by 1 base and J by 4 bases, with 9 bases between. The CDR3 extends over 13 amino acids. The CDR3 protein is CASSLYGTYEQYF. CDR3 nucleotides: TGTGCCAGCAGCTTGTACGGGACTTACGAGCAGTACTTC.

The chain is built from TRBV5-6 and TRBJ2-7, with 10 bases matching TRBD1. CDR1 SGHDT and CDR2 YYEEEE come from the germline V gene. There are 14 residues in the CDR3. Losses at the gene ends were 4 bases for V and 5 bases for J; bases not matched to a gene: 6. CDR3 sequence reads: CASSPDRGINEQYF. The CDR3 nucleotides are TGTGCCAGCAGCCCGGACAGGGGGATAAACGAGCAGTACTTC. The full variable domain, in which reference TRBV5-6 and TRBJ2-7 provide the parts outside the CDR3, is DAGVTQSPTHLIKTRGQQVTLRCSPKSGHDTVSWYQQALGQGPQFIFQYYEEEERQRGNFPDRFSGHQFPNYSSELNVNALLLGDSALYLCASSPDRGINEQYFGPGTRLTVT.

This clone showed up just once. The chain links TRBV6-5 to TRBJ1-3; D not certain. The CDR3 covers 16 residues. Trimming stripped 0 bases from V and 0 bases from J, with 9 bases between. The V gene's germline CDR1 is MNHEY and CDR2 SVGAGI. The DNA of the CDR3 is TGTGCCAGCAGTTACTCCCCGATGAGCTCTGGAAACACCATATATTTT. It translates to CASSYSPMSSGNTIYF.

The V call is TRBV25-1, the J call TRBJ2-1; D may be TRBD1 (6 bases). This CDR3 spans 17 amino acids. The V gene's germline CDR1 is MGHDK and CDR2 SYGVNS. The germline V and J ends were trimmed by 6 bases and 0 bases, with 18 bases remaining between them. The CDR3 spells CASSYPPGQGSYNEQFF. The DNA of the CDR3 is TGTGCCAGCAGCTACCCACCGGGACAAGGCTCCTACAATGAGCAGTTCTTC.

The rearrangement links TRBV7-9 to TRBJ2-7; 8 bases fit TRBD2. The germline CDR1 and CDR2 sequences are SEHNR and FQNEAQ (reference sequence). The V segment lost 4 bases and the J segment 5 bases; nucleotides outside the gene matches: 7. The CDR3 totals 14 residues. This CDR3 reads CASSWSGSVNEQYF. The CDR3 coding sequence is TGTGCCAGCAGCTGGAGCGGGAGTGTAAACGAGCAGTACTTC.

This clone was recorded only once. V gene TRBV2 combines with J gene TRBJ1-1; D unclear. Germline values: CDR1 SNHLY, CDR2 FYNNEI. This CDR3 is 13 amino acids long. V lost 7 bases and J 7 bases, leaving 16 bases between the germline ends. The CDR3 region has the DNA TGTGCCAGCAACGCCGGTCGGAGGGATGAAGCTTTCTTT. As protein: CASNAGRRDEAFF.